This record covers a single TCR beta chain. This entry is derived from a study of blood T cell repertoires in COVID-19. Study at large: Acute and convalescent COVID-19 samples came from the United States, Italy and Spain. Nucleic acid was either cDNA or gDNA, and it came from T cells, B-cell-depleted T cells, or PBMCs.

Original analysis: Reference gene primers were amplified, and this amplification served to estimate nucleated cell counts. The protocol was immunoSEQ multiplex PCR, while the TCRdb copy is restricted to in-frame clones and leaves out a portion. The DNA gave D and trimming, while V, J and clone size come from that table. The sample holds approximately 430,000 clones, roughly 85% seen once. V lost 1 base, J lost 5 bases, and 4 bases stayed unmatched. The CDR3 extends over 14 amino acids. CDR1 SGHRS and CDR2 YFSETQ come from the germline V gene. The receptor's source is a woman under 40 with active or convalescent COVID-19. Sequencing used peripheral blood. The chain combines TRBV5-1 with TRBJ2-5, with 8 bases lining up with TRBD2. CDR3 sequence reads: CASSLTAGDETQYF. The DNA of the CDR3 is TGCGCCAGCAGCTTGACAGCGGGAGATGAGACCCAGTACTTC.